The 3 T cell receptor beta chains listed next were all sequenced from one sample in a study of cytomegalovirus exposure and HLA in healthy donors. Sequencing was performed with immunoSEQ multiplex PCR; in TCRdb, only in-frame clones are kept and a portion is missing. The sample records approximately 160,000 clones, around 90% being singletons. Sequenced sample: PBMCs. These receptors came from a woman in her late teens or twenties in good health and CMV-seropositive.

V is TRBV11-3 and J is TRBJ1-4; 7 nucleotides align to TRBD1. This CDR3 is built from 14 residues. Losses at the gene ends were 5 bases for V and 4 bases for J; bases not matched to a gene: 4. Germline CDR1 reads SGHNT; CDR2 reads YENEEA. The DNA for the CDR3 is TGTGCCAGCAGCGGGGGACAGCGTAATGAAAAACTGTTTTTT. It translates to CASSGGQRNEKLFF. Together with reference TRBV11-3 and TRBJ1-4, the CDR3 gives the full variable domain: EAGVVQSPRYKIIEKKQPVAFWCNPISGHNTLYWYLQNLGQGPELLIRYENEEAVDDSQLPKDRFSAERLKGVDSTLKIQPAELGDSAVYLCASSGGQRNEKLFFGSGTQLSVL.

The rearrangement uses TRBV6-5 and TRBJ2-2; maybe TRBD1 (6 bases). Germline V gives CDR1 MNHEY, CDR2 SVGAGI. The CDR3 loop spans 16 amino acids. V shed 4 bases and J shed 7 bases, with 19 bases lying between them. The chain's CDR3 is CASSSQSGRGNGELFF. The CDR3 nucleotides read TGTGCCAGCAGTTCTCAATCGGGAAGGGGGAACGGGGAGCTGTTTTTT.

The V call is TRBV28, the J call TRBJ1-1; D is uncertain. V shed 2 bases and J shed 0 bases, with 10 bases lying between them. CDR1 and CDR2 from the germline V gene are MDHEN and SYDVKM. The CDR3 consists of 15 residues. CDR3 sequence (DNA): TGTGCCAGCAGTTTAAGTCCAGACATGAACACTGAAGCTTTCTTT. Translation: CASSLSPDMNTEAFF.